The present entry profiles one T cell receptor (beta chain) with its context. Using immunoSEQ multiplex PCR, the repertoire was profiled, and TCRdb retains in-frame clones only, with some absent. Counted here are some 530,000 clones, 70% to 90% occurring once; the ten biggest clones make up approximately 2.9%. This specimen comes from a study of blood T cell repertoires in COVID-19. Sequenced material: peripheral blood. This TCR was sampled from a human donor in a cohort sampled during active COVID-19.

The CDR3 spells CASRPSPGTGYGYTF. For the CDR3, the DNA is TGTGCCAGTAGGCCCAGCCCCGGGACAGGATATGGCTACACCTTC. The chain carries TRBV19 and TRBJ1-2, with 8 bases identical to TRBD1. The V gene end was trimmed by 6 bases and the J gene end by 5 bases; junction bases not matched to a gene: 11. Germline CDR1 is LNHDA and CDR2 is SQIVND (reference sequence). The CDR3 loop spans 15 amino acids.